Each of the 28 T cell receptor beta chains below was sequenced from the same sample in a study of blood T cell repertoires in COVID-19. Measured with immunoSEQ multiplex PCR; TCRdb has only the in-frame clones, and not every one. Found here are hundreds of thousands of clones, about four fifths of them singletons; the top ten hold about 8.1%. Input material: peripheral blood. The receptors come from a man older than 75 with acute or convalescent COVID-19.

V gene TRBV3-1 (or the pseudogene TRBV3-2) combines with J gene TRBJ1-5; tentatively, D is TRBD1 (6 bases). Trimming shortened V by 0 bases and J by 4 bases, and 16 bases separated the two germline ends. Germline V CDR1 and CDR2: LGHDT, YNNKEL (reference sequence). This CDR3 comprises 17 residues. CDR3 nucleotides: TGTGCCAGCAGCCAAGAGAGGCTGGGACACATAAATCAGCCCCAGCATTTT. Its translation: CASSQERLGHINQPQHF.

This clone was seen only once. The V gene is TRBV18, the J gene TRBJ2-7; D remains ambiguous. Trimming stripped 3 bases from V and 3 bases from J, with 9 bases between. The CDR3 has 13 residues. Germline lookup yields CDR1 KGHSH and CDR2 LQKENI. The CDR3 loop is CASSPGTLYEQYF. The CDR3 nucleotides are TGTGCCAGCTCACCGGGCACCCTCTACGAGCAGTACTTC.

V and J are TRBV18 and TRBJ1-1, with TRBD1 matching 10 bases. Germline V CDR1 and CDR2: KGHSH, LQKENI. This CDR3 is 17 amino acids long. Trimming took 3 bases from V and 4 from J; bases not matched to a gene: 11. The CDR3 DNA follows: TGTGCCAGCTCACCCCGGGGGGCGACAGGGGGCGTCACTGAAGCTTTCTTT. Translation: CASSPRGATGGVTEAFF.

The chain uses TRBV18 and TRBJ1-6; D is unclear. CDR1 is KGHSH and CDR2 is LQKENI in the germline V gene. The CDR3 is 13 residues long. V was cut by 2 bases and J by 9 bases, with 8 bases left in between. CDR3 amino acids: CASSPAGLSPLHF. The DNA of the CDR3 is TGTGCCAGCTCACCAGCAGGACTTTCACCCCTCCACTTT.

The chain links TRBV19 to TRBJ2-5; 11 positions match TRBD1. The CDR3 consists of 16 residues. V trimming: 5 bases; J trimming: 5 bases; junction bases outside the gene matches: 10. Germline V gene lookup returns CDR1 LNHDA and CDR2 SQIVND (reference sequence). DNA for the CDR3: TGTGCCAGTAGTCAAGGACAGGGGGCGCAGTGGGAGACCCAGTACTTC. This encodes CASSQGQGAQWETQYF. Looking up the rest from reference TRBV19 and TRBJ2-5 gives the full variable domain: DGGITQSPKYLFRKEGQNVTLSCEQNLNHDAMYWYRQDPGQGLRLIYYSQIVNDFQKGDIAEGYSVSREKKESFPLTVTSAQKNPTAFYLCASSQGQGAQWETQYFGPGTRLLVL.

The rearrangement uses TRBV6-4 and TRBJ2-3; 9 positions match TRBD1. This CDR3 region has 14 residues. CDR1 is MRHNA and CDR2 is SNTAGT in the germline V gene. The trim removed 6 bases at V and 7 bases at J, leaving 8 bases unmatched. The CDR3 bases are TGTGCCAGCAGCGAAACAGGGGGCAGGAATACGCAGTATTTT. Translation: CASSETGGRNTQYF.

CDR3 in amino acids: CASSFLRDSPYEQYF. CDR3 DNA sequence: TGTGCCAGCAGCTTCCTACGGGACAGTCCCTACGAGCAGTACTTC. This rearrangement joins TRBV7-9 to TRBJ2-7; TRBD1 matches at 7 bases. V shed 3 bases, J shed 2 bases, and the junction held 7 bases outside the gene matches. Germline V gives CDR1 SEHNR, CDR2 FQNEAQ (reference sequence). The CDR3 extends over 15 amino acids.

This chain connects TRBV5-5 to TRBJ2-5, with a tentative D call TRBD1 (5 bases). V shed 2 bases and J shed 4 bases, with 9 bases lying between them. The CDR3 spans 13 residues. CDR1 is SGHKS, CDR2 YYEKEE, per germline (reference sequence). The CDR3 bases are TGTGCCAGCAGCTTTCAGGGCAGAGAGACCCAGTACTTC. Translating gives CASSFQGRETQYF. Looking up the rest from reference TRBV5-5 and TRBJ2-5 gives the full variable domain: DAGVTQSPTHLIKTRGQQVTLRCSPISGHKSVSWYQQVLGQGPQFIFQYYEKEERGRGNFPDRFSARQFPNYSSELNVNALLLGDSALYLCASSFQGRETQYFGPGTRLLVL.

The chain links TRBV29-1 to TRBJ1-1; 7 bases are shared with TRBD1. There are 13 residues in the CDR3. J gave up 0 bases and V 4 bases, and 2 bases lay outside the gene matches. Germline V gene lookup returns CDR1 SQVTM and CDR2 ANQGSEA. As DNA, the CDR3 is TGCAGCGTTGGACAGGGCCTGAACACTGAAGCTTTCTTT. Translating gives CSVGQGLNTEAFF. Full variable domain (missing parts from reference TRBV29-1 and TRBJ1-1): SAVISQKPSRDICQRGTSLTIQCQVDSQVTMMFWYRQQPGQSLTLIATANQGSEATYESGFVIDKFPISRPNLTFSTLTVSNMSPEDSSIYLCSVGQGLNTEAFFGQGTRLTVV.

The V gene is TRBV19, the J gene TRBJ1-2, with 10 bases that match TRBD1. The V segment lost 5 bases and the J segment 5 bases; nucleotides outside the gene matches: 11. The germline V gene encodes CDR1 LNHDA and CDR2 SQIVND (reference sequence). The CDR3 sequence is 16 residues long. CDR3 protein: CASSSRQGAGAYGYTF. The DNA for the CDR3 is TGTGCCAGTAGTTCCAGACAGGGGGCTGGTGCATATGGCTACACCTTC.

This clone was counted a single time. The chain carries TRBV5-1 and TRBJ2-2; TRBD1 agrees at 11 bases. Germline-derived CDR1 and CDR2 are SGHRS and YFSETQ. Germline trimming cut 1 base from V and 6 bases from J; bases unmatched to any gene: 11. The length of the CDR3 is 18 residues. The CDR3 nucleotides read TGCGCCAGCAGCTTGTTAGTTGGCCGGACAGGGGGCGCCGGGGAGCTGTTTTTT. The encoded protein is CASSLLVGRTGGAGELFF.

This clone was detected only a few times. The rearrangement links TRBV11-2 to TRBJ1-3, with TRBD1 identical over 7 bases. Germline assignment: CDR1 SGHAT and CDR2 FQNNGV. The CDR3 has 13 residues. Trimming cost V 6 bases and J 7 bases; bases outside gene matches: 6. CDR3 amino acids: CASSRQGRNTIYF. The CDR3, as DNA: TGTGCCAGCAGTAGACAGGGAAGGAACACCATATATTTT.

On this clone: Other DNA sequences in the sample encode the same CDR3. The chain is built from TRBV2 and TRBJ1-1, with D perhaps TRBD1 (5 bases). The ends were cut back, 2 bases at V and 5 bases at J, with 12 bases in the middle. Germline-derived CDR1 and CDR2 are SNHLY and FYNNEI. The CDR3 has 14 residues. In DNA form, the CDR3 reads TGTGCCAGCAGTGAAAGGGGAGGTGGGACTGAAGCTTTCTTT. It specifies CASSERGGGTEAFF. Full variable domain (outside the CDR3, taken from reference TRBV2 and TRBJ1-1): EPEVTQTPSHQVTQMGQEVILRCVPISNHLYFYWYRQILGQKVEFLVSFYNNEISEKSEIFDDQFSVERPDGSNFTLKIRSTKLEDSAMYFCASSERGGGTEAFFGQGTRLTVV.

As regards this clone: One end of the junction varies from germline; a read error may be responsible. This chain uses TRBV6-5 with TRBJ1-5, with D possibly TRBD1 on 6 matching bases. In germline, CDR1 is MNHEY, CDR2 SVGAGI. The CDR3 consists of 13 residues. CDR3 loop: CASSYGAGHIPDF. In DNA, the CDR3 is TGTGCCAGCAGTTATGGAGCGGGACACATCCCTGATTTT.

This rearrangement joins TRBV28 to TRBJ1-1, with D possibly TRBD1 on 5 matching bases. V was trimmed by 6 bases and J by 5 bases, leaving 16 bases between them. This CDR3 comprises 14 residues. Germline V gene sequence: CDR1 MDHEN, CDR2 SYDVKM. Written as DNA, the CDR3 is TGTGCCAGCAGACTATACGACGGGGGGACTGAAGCTTTCTTT. Translated, it gives CASRLYDGGTEAFF.

The chain is built from TRBV24-1 and TRBJ1-5; 7 bases agree with TRBD1. CDR3 length equals 14 residues. Looked up from germline, CDR1 is KGHDR and CDR2 is SFDVKD. V trimming: 4 bases; J trimming: 6 bases; junction bases outside the gene matches: 5. The CDR3, as DNA: TGTGCCACCAGTGAAACAGGGGCGCGTCAGCCCCAGCATTTT. Its protein is CATSETGARQPQHF.

V and J are TRBV7-3 and TRBJ1-6; 7 nucleotides agree with TRBD1. Germline lookup yields CDR1 SGHTA and CDR2 FQGTGA. J lost 7 bases, V lost 5 bases, and 5 bases had no gene match. The CDR3 runs to 14 residues. The CDR3 sequence is CASSIQGRNSPLHF. The CDR3, as DNA: TGTGCCAGCAGCATACAGGGGCGGAATTCACCCCTCCACTTT.

The chain is built from TRBV2 and TRBJ1-1; D is perhaps TRBD1 (6 bases). CDR1 and CDR2 (germline): SNHLY, FYNNEI. V lost 6 bases and J 7 bases, leaving 15 bases between the germline ends. This CDR3 is 13 amino acids long. The CDR3 DNA reads as TGTGCCAGCAGGACTACAGGGACACTTGAAGCTTTCTTT. Encoded protein: CASRTTGTLEAFF.

The gene calls are TRBV15 and TRBJ2-5; 7 bases map to TRBD2. CDR3 length: 11 residues. After removal of 11 bases from V and 6 bases from J, the junction contained 6 bases not matched to a gene. Per germline, CDR1 LNHNV and CDR2 YYDKDF (reference sequence). CDR3 residues: CAVGREQTQYF. Here the CDR3 DNA reads TGTGCCGTAGGGAGGGAACAGACCCAGTACTTC. Full variable domain (missing parts from reference TRBV15 and TRBJ2-5): DAMVIQNPRYQVTQFGKPVTLSCSQTLNHNVMYWYQQKSSQAPKLLFHYYDKDFNNEADTPDNFQSRRPNTSFCFLDIRSPGLGDTAMYLCAVGREQTQYFGPGTRLLVL.

The chain employs TRBV28 and TRBJ1-3, with 7 bases identical to TRBD1. The junction had 3 bases not matched to a gene; V was cut back by 6 bases and J by 4 bases. The CDR3 runs 13 residues. Germline V gene data show CDR1 as MDHEN and CDR2 as SYDVKM. The chain's CDR3 is CASSQGGGNTIYF. CDR3 bases: TGTGCCAGCAGCCAGGGGGGAGGAAACACCATATATTTT.

The chain employs TRBV6-5 and TRBJ1-1; TRBD1 aligns across 8 bases. V was clipped by 5 bases and J by 1 base; unmatched bases: 3. Germline V gene sequence: CDR1 MNHEY, CDR2 SVGAGI. CDR3 length: 14 amino acids. In DNA, the CDR3 is TGTGCCAGCAGTCCACAGGGGGGGAACACTGAAGCTTTCTTT. Protein: CASSPQGGNTEAFF.

This rearrangement joins TRBV5-1 to TRBJ1-1; no reliable D call. With 4 bases removed from V and 1 base from J, the gap between germline ends came to 14 bases. From germline, CDR1 is SGHRS and CDR2 YFSETQ. The CDR3 is 15 amino acids. The CDR3 spells CASSPSAGRNTEAFF. In DNA form, the CDR3 reads TGCGCCAGCAGCCCCTCCGCGGGGAGGAACACTGAAGCTTTCTTT.

This chain links TRBV7-9 with TRBJ2-5; D gene unclear. CDR1 is SEHNR and CDR2 is FQNEAQ in the germline V gene (reference sequence). The CDR3 has 13 amino acids. The ends were cut back, 3 bases at V and 4 bases at J, with 9 bases in the middle. The CDR3: CASSFGARETQYF. The CDR3 nucleotides read TGTGCCAGCAGCTTTGGAGCCCGAGAGACCCAGTACTTC.

The rearrangement uses TRBV5-1 and TRBJ2-7, with TRBD1 matching over 8 bases. CDR1 is SGHRS and CDR2 is YFSETQ in the germline V gene. Trimming at V came to 4 bases and at J to 3 bases, leaving 6 bases not matched to a gene. The CDR3 runs 14 residues. CDR3 DNA sequence: TGCGCCAGCAGCCGGACAGGACAGGGCTACGAGCAGTACTTC. As protein: CASSRTGQGYEQYF.

This chain connects TRBV7-2 to TRBJ1-1; tentative D call: TRBD1 (6 bases). The CDR3 totals 17 residues. The germline V gene encodes CDR1 SGHTA and CDR2 FQGNSA. Trimming took off 2 bases at V and 3 bases at J, with 19 bases between the two ends. This chain's CDR3 is CASSLRGGKLVDTEAFF. The CDR3 DNA follows: TGTGCCAGCAGCTTAAGGGGGGGCAAGTTAGTGGACACTGAAGCTTTCTTT.

This chain connects TRBV19 to TRBJ1-5, with D perhaps TRBD1 (5 bases). Germline assignment: CDR1 LNHDA and CDR2 SQIVND (reference sequence). V was clipped by 5 bases and J by 7 bases, with 12 bases between them. The CDR3 contains 13 residues. As DNA, the CDR3 is TGTGCCAGTAGTGCCAGGGTGGAGCAGCCCCAGCATTTT. It is translated as CASSARVEQPQHF.

In this sample, this clone turned up a few times. The chain links TRBV10-3 to TRBJ2-7; 8 nucleotides match TRBD1. V shed 10 bases and J 2 bases; nucleotides not matched to a gene: 7. Germline V CDR1 and CDR2: ENHRY, SYGVKD. This CDR3 has 13 residues. The CDR3 loop reads CATRGTGAYEQYF. CDR3 sequence (DNA): TGTGCCACCCGGGGGACAGGCGCCTACGAGCAGTACTTC.

The CDR3 coding sequence is TGTGCCAGCAGCAAAGCGCCCATAGAGTTGAACAATCAGCCCCAGCATTTT. Protein sequence: CASSKAPIELNNQPQHF. The chain uses TRBV21-1 and TRBJ1-5. TRBV21-1 is shown as a pseudogene. This CDR3 region has 17 residues.